This passage covers 4 T cell receptor beta chains from one sample sequenced in a study of blood T cell dynamics during melanoma immunotherapy. Profiling relied on immunoSEQ multiplex PCR, and the TCRdb table lists in-frame clones only, not all of them. The sample has over 5,500 clones; around 83% are singletons. Documented time point: week 3, after first cycle of checkpoint inhibitor. Sample: blood, taken from a patient treated with checkpoint blockade. The receptor set was obtained from a human donor with melanoma. Some clones in this sample may be carry-over from other donors' samples.

CDR3 in amino acids: CASGIPRGTNQPQHF. Written as DNA, the CDR3 is TGTGCCAGCGGTATTCCGAGGGGGACCAATCAGCCCCAGCATTTT. The V gene is TRBV21-1, the J gene TRBJ1-5; TRBD1 is the table's D call, not checked against the DNA. TRBV21-1 is classified as a pseudogene. The CDR3 totals 15 residues.

This clone showed up just once. The V gene is TRBV11-1, the J gene TRBJ1-2, with TRBD1 matching 9 bases. CDR3 length equals 16 residues. J was trimmed by 2 bases and V by 5 bases; bases with no gene match: 9. The germline CDR1 and CDR2 sequences are SGHAT and FQDESV (reference sequence). In DNA form, the CDR3 reads TGTGCCAGCAGCGCACGGACAGGGGAAGAGAACTATGGCTACACCTTC. Translation gives CASSARTGEENYGYTF. The variable domain in full, with the rest retrieved from reference TRBV11-1 and TRBJ1-2, is EAEVAQSPRYKITEKSQAVAFWCDPISGHATLYWYRQILGQGPELLVQFQDESVVDDSQLPKDRFSAERLKGVDSTLKIQPAELGDSAMYLCASSARTGEENYGYTFGSGTRLTVV.

This clone occurred once. J is TRBJ2-7 and V is TRBV7-8; 7 bases fit TRBD2. J gave up 2 bases and V 6 bases, and 10 bases lay outside the gene matches. Germline V gene sequence: CDR1 SGHVS, CDR2 FQNEAQ. The CDR3 length is 15 residues. DNA for the CDR3: TGTGCCAGCAGGTATCAAAAGGGAGGGGCCTACGAGCAGTACTTC. Residues: CASRYQKGGAYEQYF.

By share, this clone counts as large (0.1 to 1%). The chain combines TRBV4-1 with TRBJ1-5; D is possibly TRBD1 (6 bases). The CDR3 consists of 15 residues. Trimming left V 0 bases short and J 8 bases short, with 14 bases between. Germline V gives CDR1 MGHRA, CDR2 YSYEKL. The CDR3 DNA is TGCGCCAGCAGCCAAGACATACAGGGTAGAGAGCCCCAGCATTTT. Its protein product is CASSQDIQGREPQHF.